Included here is one T cell receptor (beta chain) sequence, with context. Its antigen is unknown. This record belongs to a study of shared clonotypes between healthy human individuals. Study-wide results and limits: Among non-shared clonotypes, generation probabilities were lower than among those shared by all four donors.

The germline CDR1 and CDR2 sequences are LNHNV and YYDKDF (reference sequence). The CDR3 covers 18 residues. The ends lost 0 bases at V and 2 bases at J; junction bases unmatched: 11. TCRdb keeps only in-frame clones here, not all; method: immunoSEQ multiplex PCR. The data show hundreds of thousands of clones, 74% seen once. The origin of this receptor is a woman in her thirties in good health. The chain couples TRBV15 to TRBJ2-5; the match to TRBD2 covers 8 bases. The sample taken for sequencing was memory CD4+ T cells sorted from blood. The subset: CD45RA-negative fraction. CDR3 bases: TGTGCCACCAGCAGAGAATTCGCAACTAGCGGTTATCAAGAGACCCAGTACTTC. It translates to CATSREFATSGYQETQYF.